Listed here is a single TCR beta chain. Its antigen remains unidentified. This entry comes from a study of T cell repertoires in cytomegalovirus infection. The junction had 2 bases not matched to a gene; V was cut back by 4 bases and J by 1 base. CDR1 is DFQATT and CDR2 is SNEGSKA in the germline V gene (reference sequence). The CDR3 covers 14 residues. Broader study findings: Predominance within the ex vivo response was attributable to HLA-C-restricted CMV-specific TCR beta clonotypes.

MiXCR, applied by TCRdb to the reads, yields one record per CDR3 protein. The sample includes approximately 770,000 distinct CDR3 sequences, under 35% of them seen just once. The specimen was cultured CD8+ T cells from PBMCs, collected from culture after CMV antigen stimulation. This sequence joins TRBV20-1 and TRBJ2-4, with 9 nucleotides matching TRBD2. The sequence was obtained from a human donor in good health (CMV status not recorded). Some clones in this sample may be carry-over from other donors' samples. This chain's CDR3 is CSATSGGAKNIQYF. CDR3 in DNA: TGCAGTGCTACCAGCGGGGGGGCCAAAAACATTCAGTACTTC.